This T cell receptor (beta chain) derives from a study of OX40 agonist ivuxolimab in advanced cancers. Findings of the study overall: At doses 0.1 to 3.0 mg/kg, CD4+ and CD8+ clones expanded. With doses of 0.1-3.0 mg/kg, partial responders showed among the lowest clonal expansion. The mean number of expanded clones was higher in CD8+ T cells than in CD4+.

This clone was recorded once. Antigen unknown. The data were produced by immunoSEQ multiplex PCR, yet TCRdb's version contains in-frame clones alone and is incomplete. The repertoire includes 70,000 to 95,000 clones, approximately 94% of them detected once, and over 8.5% sits in the top ten. Germline V gives CDR1 LNHDA, CDR2 SQIVND (reference sequence). CDR3 length equals 13 residues. The V end was cut by 2 bases, the J end by 2 bases, with 6 bases between. The source of this sequence is an adult with an advanced solid tumor such as melanoma, head and neck, liver or kidney cancer. V is TRBV19 and J is TRBJ1-1, with D unresolved. The input for sequencing was CD4+ or CD8+ T cells sorted from blood, taken in a trial of the OX40 agonist ivuxolimab. DNA for the CDR3: TGTGCCAGTAGTATATGGGGTAACACTGAAGCTTTCTTT. The encoded protein is CASSIWGNTEAFF.